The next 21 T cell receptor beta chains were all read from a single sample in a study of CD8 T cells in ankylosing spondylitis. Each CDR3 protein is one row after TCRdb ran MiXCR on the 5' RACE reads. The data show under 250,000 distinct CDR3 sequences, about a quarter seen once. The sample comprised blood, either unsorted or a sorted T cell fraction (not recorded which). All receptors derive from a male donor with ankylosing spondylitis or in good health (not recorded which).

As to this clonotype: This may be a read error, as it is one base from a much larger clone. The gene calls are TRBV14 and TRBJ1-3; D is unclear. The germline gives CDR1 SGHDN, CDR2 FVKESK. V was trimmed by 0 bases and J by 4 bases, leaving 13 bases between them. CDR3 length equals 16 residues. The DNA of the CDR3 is TGTGCCAGCAGCCAAGATTTACGGCCTCTGGGAAACACCATATATTTT. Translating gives CASSQDLRPLGNTIYF.

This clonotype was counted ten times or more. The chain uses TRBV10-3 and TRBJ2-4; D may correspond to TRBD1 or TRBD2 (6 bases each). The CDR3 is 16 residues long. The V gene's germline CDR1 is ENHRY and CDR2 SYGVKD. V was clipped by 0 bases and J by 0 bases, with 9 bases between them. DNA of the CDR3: TGTGCCATCAGTGAGTCCGGGGGCTTAGCCAAAAACATTCAGTACTTC. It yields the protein CAISESGGLAKNIQYF.

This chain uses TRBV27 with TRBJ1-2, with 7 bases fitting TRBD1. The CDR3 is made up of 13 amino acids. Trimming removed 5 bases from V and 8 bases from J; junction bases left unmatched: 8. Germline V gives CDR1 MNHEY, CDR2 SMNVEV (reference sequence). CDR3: CASSPDRFGGYTF. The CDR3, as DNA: TGTGCCAGCAGTCCGGACAGGTTCGGCGGCTACACCTTC.

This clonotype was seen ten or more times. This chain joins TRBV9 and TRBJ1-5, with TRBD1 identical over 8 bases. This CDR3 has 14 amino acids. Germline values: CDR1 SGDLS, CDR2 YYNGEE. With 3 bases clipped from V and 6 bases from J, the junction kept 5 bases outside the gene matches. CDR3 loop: CASSDTGGIQPQHF. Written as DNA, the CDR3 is TGTGCCAGCAGCGATACAGGGGGGATTCAGCCCCAGCATTTT.

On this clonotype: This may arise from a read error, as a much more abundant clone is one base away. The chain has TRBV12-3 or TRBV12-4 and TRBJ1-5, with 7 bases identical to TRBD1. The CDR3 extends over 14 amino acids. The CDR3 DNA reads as TGTGCCAGCAAGACAGGGACGAGCAATCAGCCCCATCATTTT. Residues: CASKTGTSNQPHHF.

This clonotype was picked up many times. CDR3 protein: CASTLSGRARDEQYF. In DNA form, the CDR3 reads TGTGCCAGCACCCTTAGCGGGAGGGCCAGGGACGAGCAGTACTTC. The rearrangement links TRBV12-3 or TRBV12-4 to TRBJ2-7, with 11 bases lining up with TRBD2. There are 15 residues in the CDR3. With V trimmed by 7 bases and J by 5 bases, 10 bases remained unmatched.

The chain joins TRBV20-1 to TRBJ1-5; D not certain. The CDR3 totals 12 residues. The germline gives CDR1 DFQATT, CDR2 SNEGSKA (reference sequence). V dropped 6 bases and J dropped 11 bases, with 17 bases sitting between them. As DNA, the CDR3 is TGCAGTGCAAAGACCGGGCCTATGTCCCAGCATTTT. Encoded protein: CSAKTGPMSQHF.

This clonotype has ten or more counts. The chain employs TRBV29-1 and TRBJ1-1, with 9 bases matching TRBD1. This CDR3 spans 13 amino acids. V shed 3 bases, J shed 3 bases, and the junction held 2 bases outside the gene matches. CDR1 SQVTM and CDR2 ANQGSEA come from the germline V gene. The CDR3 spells CSVDWTGDTEAFF. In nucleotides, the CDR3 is TGCAGCGTTGATTGGACAGGGGACACTGAAGCTTTCTTT.

The CDR3 bases are TGTGCCAGCAGCTTAAGGAGGCGGCCCCAGCATTTT. Translated: CASSLRRRPQHF. The chain joins TRBV7-2 to TRBJ1-5; no clear D. This CDR3 contains 12 residues. Germline V lookup: CDR1 SGHTA, CDR2 FQGNSA. V lost 2 bases and J 9 bases, leaving 8 bases between the germline ends.

DNA of the CDR3: TGTGCCAGCAGCTCGGCAGCGGCTAGCAGTTCCTACAATGAGCAGTTCTTC. Translated: CASSSAAASSSYNEQFF. The rearrangement joins TRBV7-3 to TRBJ2-1; maybe TRBD2 (5 bases). Germline CDR1 is SGHTA and CDR2 is FQGTGA. Trimming took 4 bases from V and 1 from J, leaving 17 bases between them. The CDR3 loop spans 17 amino acids.

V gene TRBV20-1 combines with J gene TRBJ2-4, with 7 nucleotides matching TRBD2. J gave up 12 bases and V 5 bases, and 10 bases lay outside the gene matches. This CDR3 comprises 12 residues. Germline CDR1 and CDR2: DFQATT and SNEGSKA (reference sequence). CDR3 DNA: TGCAGTGCTTTCATGCAGGGAGGGTCTCAGTACTTC. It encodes CSAFMQGGSQYF.

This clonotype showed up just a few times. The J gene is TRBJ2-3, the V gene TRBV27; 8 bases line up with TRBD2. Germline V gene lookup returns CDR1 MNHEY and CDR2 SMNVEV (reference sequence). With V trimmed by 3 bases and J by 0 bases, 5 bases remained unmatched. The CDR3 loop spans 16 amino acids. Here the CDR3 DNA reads TGTGCCAGCAGTTTGATCAGCGGGAGTAGCACAGATACGCAGTATTTT. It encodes CASSLISGSSTDTQYF.

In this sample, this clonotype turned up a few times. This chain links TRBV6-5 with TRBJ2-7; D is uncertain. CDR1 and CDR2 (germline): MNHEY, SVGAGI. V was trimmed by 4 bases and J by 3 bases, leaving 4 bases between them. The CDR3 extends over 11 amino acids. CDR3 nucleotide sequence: TGTGCCAGCAGTTCCATCTACGAGCAGTACTTC. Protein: CASSSIYEQYF.

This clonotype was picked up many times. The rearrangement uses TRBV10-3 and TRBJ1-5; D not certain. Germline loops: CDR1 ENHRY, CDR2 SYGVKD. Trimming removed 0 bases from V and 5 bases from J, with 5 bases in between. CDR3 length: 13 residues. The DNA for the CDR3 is TGTGCCATCAGTGAGTCGAGTGATCAGCCCCAGCATTTT. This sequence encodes CAISESSDQPQHF.

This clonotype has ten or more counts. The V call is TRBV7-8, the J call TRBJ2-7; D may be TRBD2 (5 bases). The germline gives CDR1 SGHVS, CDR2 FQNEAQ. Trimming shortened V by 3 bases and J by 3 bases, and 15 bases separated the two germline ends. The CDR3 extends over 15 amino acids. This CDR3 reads CASSFGQRTVYEQYF. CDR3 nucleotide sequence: TGTGCCAGCAGCTTCGGCCAGCGGACGGTCTACGAGCAGTACTTC.

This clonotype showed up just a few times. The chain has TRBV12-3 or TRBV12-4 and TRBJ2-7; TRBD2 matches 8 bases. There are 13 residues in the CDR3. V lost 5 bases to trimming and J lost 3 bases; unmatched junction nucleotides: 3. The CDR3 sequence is CASSRSGSYEQYF. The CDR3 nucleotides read TGTGCCAGCAGTCGAAGCGGGAGCTACGAGCAGTACTTC.

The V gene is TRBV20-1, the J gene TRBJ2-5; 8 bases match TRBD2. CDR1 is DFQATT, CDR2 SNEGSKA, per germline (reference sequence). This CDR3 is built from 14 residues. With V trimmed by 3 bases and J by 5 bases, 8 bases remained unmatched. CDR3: CSASPSGRWETQYF. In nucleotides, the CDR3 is TGCAGTGCTAGCCCGAGCGGGAGATGGGAGACCCAGTACTTC.

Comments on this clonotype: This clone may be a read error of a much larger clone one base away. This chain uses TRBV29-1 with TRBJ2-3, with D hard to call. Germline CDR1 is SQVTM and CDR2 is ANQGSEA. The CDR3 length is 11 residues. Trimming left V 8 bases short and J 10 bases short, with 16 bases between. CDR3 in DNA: TGCAGCATAAGGTCCAACGGCCCGCAGTATTTT. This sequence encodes CSIRSNGPQYF.

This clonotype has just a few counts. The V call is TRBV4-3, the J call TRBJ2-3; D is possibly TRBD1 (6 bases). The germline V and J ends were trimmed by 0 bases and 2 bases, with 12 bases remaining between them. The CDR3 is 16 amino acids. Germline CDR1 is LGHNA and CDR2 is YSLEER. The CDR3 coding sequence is TGCGCCAGCAGCCAAGATCTAACAGGGACCACAGATACGCAGTATTTT. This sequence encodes CASSQDLTGTTDTQYF.

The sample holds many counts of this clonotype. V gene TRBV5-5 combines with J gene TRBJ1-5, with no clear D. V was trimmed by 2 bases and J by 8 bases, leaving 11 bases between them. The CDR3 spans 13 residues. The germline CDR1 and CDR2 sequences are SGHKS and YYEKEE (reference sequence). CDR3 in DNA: TGTGCCAGCAGCTTTACATCTAACGAGCCCCAGCATTTT. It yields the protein CASSFTSNEPQHF.

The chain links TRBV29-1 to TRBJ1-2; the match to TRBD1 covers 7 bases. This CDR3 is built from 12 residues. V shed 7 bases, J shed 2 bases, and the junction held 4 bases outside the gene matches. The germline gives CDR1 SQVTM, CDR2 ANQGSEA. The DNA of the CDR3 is TGCAGCGCCGACAGGGAGAACTATGGCTACACCTTC. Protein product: CSADRENYGYTF.